This T cell receptor beta chain came from a study of blood T cell repertoires in COVID-19. CDR3 length equals 14 residues. V lost 4 bases and J lost 3; bases outside the gene matches: 6. Germline CDR1 reads LGHNA; CDR2 reads YNFKEQ. Source study methods: By means of reference gene primer amplification, nucleated cell counts were estimated. The method was immunoSEQ multiplex PCR; TCRdb's version includes in-frame clones alone and lacks a portion of them. V, J and clone size are taken as reported in that table, and D and trimming were inferred from the DNA itself. The profile covers roughly 270,000 clones, with around 85% appearing a single time and 4% to 6% taken by the ten largest.

This TCR was recovered from a man aged 50-60 years with active or convalescent COVID-19. V usage is TRBV4-2 and J usage is TRBJ2-7; 7 bases match TRBD2. Specimen: peripheral blood. The CDR3 DNA sequence: TGTGCCAGCAGCCGGGGGGGGAATAGCTACGAGCAGTACTTC. It yields the protein CASSRGGNSYEQYF.